The clone carrying this TCR beta chain was picked up one time. Its target is not known. The data were taken from a study of T cells in localized non-small cell lung cancer. Overall study results and limits: There was higher T cell clonality in uninvolved adjacent lung than in tumor, and it was highest there. A median of approximately 50 clones ranked among the top 100 in tumor appeared in adjacent lung. Because researchers sequenced only one region of the tumor, heterogeneity is still possible. Those with higher blood T cell density had longer overall survival.

V lost 6 bases, J lost 4 bases, and 19 bases lay in between. The germline V gene has CDR1 SGHTS and CDR2 YDEGEE. The CDR3 spans 16 residues. Clones were sequenced by immunoSEQ multiplex PCR, and TCRdb holds only the in-frame ones, with some missing. The data show over 8,000 clones, about 91% seen once. The TCR sequence derives from a woman aged 35 to 70 with stage I squamous cell lung carcinoma. V gene TRBV5-8 combines with J gene TRBJ2-2, with unresolved D. This material consisted of peripheral blood, taken before any cancer treatment. The CDR3 DNA is TGTGCCAGCACCCGTCCGCGACACCTCTTCACCGGGGAGCTGTTTTTT. Residues: CASTRPRHLFTGELFF.